This T cell receptor beta chain was retrieved from a study of vaccination effects on CD4 cells after COVID-19. Note on this clone: What it binds is not known.

CD4+ T cells specific for antigen were expanded with viral peptide pools by the ViraFEST assay before sequencing. A roughly ten-day culture period preceded the isolation of CD4+ T cells. The participants, recipients of two vaccine doses, got either BNT162b2 or mRNA-1273. Cultures of about 2 million PBMC per well contained 9 to 10 IU/ml IL-2 plus 10 ug/ml peptides. Days 3 and 7 saw half the medium replaced with IL-2 medium. Study results and caveats: Just 1 of 255 vaccine-induced clones in healthy recipients was cross-reactive. Clones induced by infection and by vaccine showed marked clonal contraction late after vaccination.

Sequencing used immunoSEQ multiplex PCR; TCRdb keeps in-frame clones, though not all of them. Of about 24,000 clones in the sample, 75% to 85% are singletons; the top ten hold about 5.3%. Germline assignment: CDR1 LGHDT and CDR2 YNNKEL (reference sequence). V was shortened by 5 bases and J by 8 bases, with 13 bases between the two germline ends. This CDR3 is built from 14 residues. The V and J genes are TRBV3-1 (or the pseudogene TRBV3-2) and TRBJ1-6, with a possible D match to TRBD1 (5 bases). The TCR originated in a human donor who received a COVID-19 vaccine. Some clones in this sample may be carry-over from other donors' samples. The material was CD4+ T cells from PBMCs cultured with SARS-CoV-2 spike peptides, obtained after COVID-19 vaccination. CDR3: CASSVGTKDSPLHF. The CDR3 DNA reads as TGTGCCAGCAGCGTAGGGACCAAAGATTCACCCCTCCACTTT.